The T cell receptor beta chain under discussion was sequenced for a study of long-term antiretroviral therapy in people with HIV. Whole-study results and caveats: From about 2003 to 2018, blood was obtained, possibly while participants received older ART regimens.

Per the germline V gene, CDR1 is SGHAT and CDR2 is FQNNGV. Trimming removed 5 bases from V and 2 bases from J, with 15 bases in between. The CDR3 contains 15 residues. Sequencing used immunoSEQ v3.0 at survey level. Sequencing aimed to cover roughly 35,000-50,000 T-cell genomes per sample. Repertoires were generated with immunoSEQ multiplex PCR, while TCRdb's copy carries only in-frame clones and drops some. The sample lists about 50,000 clones; roughly 80% were seen once. Every one of the participants with HIV received treatment in the United States. Held in samples before DNA extraction were roughly 0.9-11 million cryopreserved PBMC. A word on this clone: Its antigen is as yet unknown.

The sequence was obtained from a woman between 18 and 29 years old with HIV. The sample here was unsorted PBMCs, taken 0.8 years after starting antiretroviral therapy. The genes are TRBV11-2 and TRBJ2-5; TRBD1 might be the D (5 bases). In DNA form, the CDR3 reads TGTGCCAGCAGCGGACAACCCCCCACACAAGAGACCCAGTACTTC. Amino acid sequence: CASSGQPPTQETQYF.